The rows below give T cell receptor beta chains drawn from one sample of a study of cytomegalovirus exposure and HLA in healthy donors. Profiled with immunoSEQ multiplex PCR; TCRdb holds only in-frame clones, not every one. The table records about 110,000 clones, roughly 70% of them present only once. Sequenced input: PBMCs. Receptors originate from a man between 35 and 55 years old in good health and CMV-seropositive. Each CDR3 is given with its conserved first and last residue. D genes are given only for firm matches. Clone size is given for some rows only: seen once, a few or many times, or a class if the clone is expanded.

TRBV9	TRBJ2-2	once	TRBD1	CASSVARTGSTGELFF	TGTGCCAGCAGCGTCGCCAGGACAGGGAGCACCGGGGAGCTGTTTTTT
TRBV11-2	TRBJ2-7	.	.	CASSWSYEQYF	TGTGCCAGCAGCTGGAGTTACGAGCAGTACTTC
TRBV6-6	TRBJ2-3	.	.	CASSYSLDTQYF	TGTGCCAGCAGTTACTCCCTTGATACGCAGTATTTT
TRBV18	TRBJ1-2	.	TRBD1	CASSPFDRVDYGYTF	TGTGCCAGCTCACCCTTTGACAGGGTAGACTATGGCTACACCTTC
TRBV7-9	TRBJ2-3	.	TRBD2	CASSRTSGSTDTQYF	TGTGCCAGCAGTAGGACTAGCGGAAGCACAGATACGCAGTATTTT
TRBV30	TRBJ1-1	.	TRBD1	CAWSVRTGSGAFF	TGTGCCTGGAGTGTACGGACAGGGTCCGGAGCTTTCTTT
TRBV4-1	TRBJ1-2	.	.	CASSPDSNYGYTF	TGCGCCAGCAGCCCGGACTCTAACTATGGCTACACCTTC
TRBV30	TRBJ2-3	.	TRBD2	CAWSKGLAGDTDTQYF	TGTGCCTGGAGCAAGGGACTAGCGGGAGACACAGATACGCAGTATTTT
TRBV2	TRBJ2-5	.	.	CASSDRRGETQYF	TGTGCCAGCAGTGATAGAAGGGGGGAGACCCAGTACTTC
TRBV9	TRBJ1-1	.	.	CASSPGGAEAFF	TGTGCCAGCAGCCCCGGCGGGGCTGAAGCTTTCTTT
TRBV28	TRBJ1-3	.	.	CASSLWTASGNTIYF	TGTGCCAGCAGTTTATGGACAGCCTCTGGAAACACCATATATTTT
TRBV11-2	TRBJ1-1	.	TRBD1	CASSLFDRDEAFF	TGTGCCAGCAGCTTATTCGACAGGGATGAAGCTTTCTTT
TRBV6-5	TRBJ2-5	.	.	CASSYSPSSSQETQYF	TGTGCCAGCAGTTACTCCCCTAGTTCGAGCCAAGAGACCCAGTACTTC
TRBV19	TRBJ2-5	.	.	CASSGGSETQYF	TGTGCCAGTTCGGGGGGCTCGGAGACCCAGTACTTC
TRBV30	TRBJ2-7	.	.	CAWNRAGLRYEQYF	TGTGCCTGGAATAGAGCAGGGCTTCGATACGAGCAGTACTTC
TRBV15	TRBJ1-1	few	.	CATSGDMNTEAFF	TGTGCCACCAGCGGCGACATGAACACTGAAGCTTTCTTT
TRBV30	TRBJ1-2	.	.	CAWVGGLVGYTF	TGTGCCTGGGTCGGGGGATTAGTCGGCTACACCTTC
TRBV28	TRBJ2-7	.	TRBD2	CASSLTLSGNVYEQYF	TGTGCCAGCAGTTTAACATTGAGCGGGAATGTCTACGAGCAGTACTTC
TRBV6-6	TRBJ1-2	few	TRBD1	CASSYSDEGAYYGYTF	TGTGCCAGCAGTTACTCGGACGAGGGGGCCTACTATGGCTACACCTTC
TRBV7-2	TRBJ1-4	.	.	CASSYAGSHEKLFF	TGTGCCAGCAGCTACGCGGGTTCACATGAAAAACTGTTTTTT
TRBV4-1	TRBJ2-5	.	TRBD2	CATGTSGLRETQYF	TGCGCCACCGGGACTAGCGGGTTGCGGGAGACCCAGTACTTC
TRBV6-6	TRBJ2-5	.	.	CASAGEANDQETQYF	TGTGCCAGCGCCGGAGAAGCTAATGACCAAGAGACCCAGTACTTC
TRBV4-1	TRBJ1-5	.	TRBD1	CASSPGDSRREPQNF	TGCGCCAGCAGCCCCGGGGACAGCCGGAGGGAGCCCCAGAATTTT
TRBV10-3	TRBJ1-1	.	TRBD1	CAISGQDRGNTEAFF	TGTGCCATCAGTGGACAAGACAGGGGGAACACTGAAGCTTTCTTT
TRBV28	TRBJ2-7	once	TRBD2	CASSLVASGSMYEQYF	TGTGCCAGCAGTTTAGTGGCTAGCGGGAGTATGTACGAGCAGTACTTC
TRBV4-2	TRBJ2-3	few	.	CASSQDRERADTQYF	TGTGCCAGCAGCCAAGACCGGGAGCGAGCAGATACGCAGTATTTT
TRBV28	TRBJ1-6	few	.	CASSRSPYNSPLHF	TGTGCCAGCAGTCGTAGCCCCTATAATTCACCCCTCCACTTT
TRBV6-4	TRBJ2-3	few	TRBD2	CASSESSGSTDTQYF	TGTGCCAGCAGTGAGTCTAGCGGGAGCACAGATACGCAGTATTTT
TRBV4-1	TRBJ2-3	.	TRBD2	CASSQSRLAGVAQYF	TGCGCCAGCAGCCAATCACGACTAGCGGGAGTGGCGCAGTATTTT
TRBV6-5	TRBJ1-1	few	.	CASSYGGGGTAFF	TGTGCCAGCAGTTATGGTGGGGGGGGTACGGCTTTCTTT
TRBV30	TRBJ1-2	few	.	CAWSVSRESDGYTF	TGTGCCTGGAGTGTATCCAGGGAATCGGATGGCTACACCTTC
TRBV9	TRBJ1-1	.	.	CASSVVTGSNTEAFF	TGTGCCAGCAGCGTAGTAACAGGGTCGAACACTGAAGCTTTCTTT
TRBV2	TRBJ2-2	once	TRBD2	CASSDVAGVYTGELFF	TGTGCCAGCAGTGATGTGGCGGGAGTGTACACCGGGGAGCTGTTTTTT
TRBV28	TRBJ2-3	.	TRBD2	CASSVAGGVSTDTQYF	TGTGCCAGCAGTGTAGCGGGAGGGGTTAGCACAGATACGCAGTATTTT
TRBV15	TRBJ2-3	.	TRBD1	CATSGDRGIGSTDTQYF	TGTGCCACCAGCGGGGACAGGGGCATAGGTAGCACAGATACGCAGTATTTT
TRBV10-3	TRBJ2-3	.	TRBD1	CAITRDREDTQYF	TGTGCCATCACCCGGGACAGGGAGGATACGCAGTATTTT
TRBV13	TRBJ2-7	.	TRBD2	CASSSGLAGDEQYF	TGTGCCAGCAGCTCCGGACTAGCGGGAGACGAGCAGTACTTC
TRBV5-1	TRBJ1-2	.	TRBD1	CASSYVTGANYGYTF	TGCGCCAGCAGCTATGTCACAGGGGCTAACTATGGCTACACCTTC
TRBV7-9	TRBJ1-2	few	TRBD1	CASSLVQGTGYTF	TGTGCCAGCAGCTTAGTACAGGGGACGGGCTACACCTTC
TRBV29-1	TRBJ2-1	few	.	CSVVATTYNEQFF	TGCAGCGTTGTAGCGACTACCTACAATGAGCAGTTCTTC
TRBV18	TRBJ2-1	.	.	CASSPPGMMGQFF	TGTGCCAGCTCACCCCCAGGGATGATGGGGCAGTTCTTC
TRBV27	TRBJ1-1	few	.	CASSYKGVEAFF	TGTGCCAGCAGTTACAAAGGGGTCGAAGCTTTCTTT
TRBV5-1	TRBJ2-1	.	TRBD2	CASSLTGGDNNEQFF	TGCGCCAGCAGCTTAACGGGAGGGGATAACAATGAGCAGTTCTTC
TRBV4-1	TRBJ1-2	.	.	CASSQGRSDGYTF	TGCGCCAGCAGCCAAGGAAGATCGGATGGCTACACCTTC
TRBV5-4	TRBJ2-5	.	TRBD1	CASSLQTGRETQYF	TGTGCCAGCAGCTTACAGACAGGGCGGGAGACCCAGTACTTC
TRBV19	TRBJ2-2	.	TRBD2	CASSMGGGWNTGELFF	TGTGCCAGTAGTATGGGGGGGGGTTGGAACACCGGGGAGCTGTTTTTT
TRBV5-4	TRBJ2-4	once	TRBD2	CASSHPGGSGRSKNIQYF	TGTGCCAGCAGCCACCCGGGCGGTAGCGGGCGCAGCAAAAACATTCAGTACTTC
TRBV28	TRBJ1-1	.	.	CASRWTANTEAFF	TGTGCCAGCAGGTGGACAGCCAACACTGAAGCTTTCTTT
TRBV7-8	TRBJ2-7	.	TRBD2	CASSLGLAVYEQYF	TGTGCCAGCAGCTTGGGACTAGCAGTCTACGAGCAGTACTTC
TRBV28	TRBJ2-7	.	.	CASSLFGEASYEQYF	TGTGCCAGCAGTTTATTTGGGGAGGCCTCCTACGAGCAGTACTTC
TRBV5-1	TRBJ2-2	.	TRBD1	CASSLGGTANTGELFF	TGCGCCAGCAGCTTGGGGGGGACAGCGAACACCGGGGAGCTGTTTTTT
TRBV7-9	TRBJ1-2	.	.	CASSLLGGYGYTF	TGTGCCAGCAGCTTATTGGGAGGGTATGGCTACACCTTC
TRBV27	TRBJ1-5	.	.	CASSLWGGRPQHF	TGTGCCAGCAGCCTGTGGGGGGGACGGCCCCAGCATTTT
TRBV5-1	TRBJ1-1	.	.	CASRFRGTNTEAFF	TGCGCCAGCAGGTTTAGGGGAACGAACACTGAAGCTTTCTTT
TRBV7-2	TRBJ2-3	.	TRBD2	CASSGPGLADTQYF	TGTGCCAGCAGCGGTCCGGGACTAGCAGATACGCAGTATTTT
TRBV19	TRBJ2-1	.	TRBD2	CASSGEGVYNEQFF	TGTGCCAGTAGCGGGGAGGGCGTCTACAATGAGCAGTTCTTC
TRBV15	TRBJ1-2	.	TRBD1	CATSAGTGVTNYGYTF	TGTGCCACCAGCGCCGGGACAGGGGTTACTAACTATGGCTACACCTTC
TRBV7-3	TRBJ2-1	few	TRBD2	CASSSGTSGEYNEQFF	TGTGCCAGCAGCTCCGGGACTAGCGGAGAATACAATGAGCAGTTCTTC
TRBV11-2	TRBJ2-7	once	TRBD2	CASSDGLAGTRRYEQYF	TGTGCCAGCAGCGACGGACTAGCGGGAACTCGGCGGTACGAGCAGTACTTC
TRBV5-1	TRBJ2-7	.	TRBD1	CASSQGQGKVEQYF	TGCGCCAGCAGCCAAGGACAGGGCAAGGTCGAGCAGTACTTC